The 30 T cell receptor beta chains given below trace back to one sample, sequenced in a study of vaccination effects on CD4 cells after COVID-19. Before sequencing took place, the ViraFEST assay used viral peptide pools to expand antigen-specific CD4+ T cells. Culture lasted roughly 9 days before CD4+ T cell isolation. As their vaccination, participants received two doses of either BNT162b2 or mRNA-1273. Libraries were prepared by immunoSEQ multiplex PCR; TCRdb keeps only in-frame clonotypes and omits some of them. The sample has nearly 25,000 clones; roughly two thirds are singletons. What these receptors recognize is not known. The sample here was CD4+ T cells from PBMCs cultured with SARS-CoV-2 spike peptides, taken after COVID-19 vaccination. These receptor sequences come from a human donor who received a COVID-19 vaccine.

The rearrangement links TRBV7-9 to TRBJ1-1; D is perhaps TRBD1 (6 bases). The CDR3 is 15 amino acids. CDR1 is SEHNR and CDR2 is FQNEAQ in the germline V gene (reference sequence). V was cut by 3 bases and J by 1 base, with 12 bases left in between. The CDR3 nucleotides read TGTGCCAGCAGCTTTACCAGGGGCCAGAACACTGAAGCTTTCTTT. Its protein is CASSFTRGQNTEAFF.

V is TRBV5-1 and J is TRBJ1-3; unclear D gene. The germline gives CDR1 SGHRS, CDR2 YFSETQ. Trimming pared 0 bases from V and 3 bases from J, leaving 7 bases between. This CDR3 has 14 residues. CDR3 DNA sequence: TGCGCCAGCAGCTTGGGAGACCTTGGAAACACCATATATTTT. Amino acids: CASSLGDLGNTIYF. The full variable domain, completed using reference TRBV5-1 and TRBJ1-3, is KAGVTQTPRYLIKTRGQQVTLSCSPISGHRSVSWYQQTPGQGLQFLFEYFSETQRNKGNFPGRFSGRQFSNSRSEMNVSTLELGDSALYLCASSLGDLGNTIYFGEGSWLTVV.

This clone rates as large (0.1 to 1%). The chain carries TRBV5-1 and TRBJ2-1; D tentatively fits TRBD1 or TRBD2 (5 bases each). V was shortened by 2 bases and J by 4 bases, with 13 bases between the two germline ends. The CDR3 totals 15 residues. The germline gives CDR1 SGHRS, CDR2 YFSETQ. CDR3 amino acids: CASSFGAGLYNEQFF. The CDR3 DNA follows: TGCGCCAGCAGCTTCGGGGCAGGCCTTTACAATGAGCAGTTCTTC.

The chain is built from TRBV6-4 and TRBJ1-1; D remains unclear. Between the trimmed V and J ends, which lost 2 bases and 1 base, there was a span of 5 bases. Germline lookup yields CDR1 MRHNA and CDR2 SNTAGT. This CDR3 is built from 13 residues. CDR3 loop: CASSDRENTEAFF. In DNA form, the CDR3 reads TGTGCCAGCAGTGACAGGGAGAACACTGAAGCTTTCTTT.

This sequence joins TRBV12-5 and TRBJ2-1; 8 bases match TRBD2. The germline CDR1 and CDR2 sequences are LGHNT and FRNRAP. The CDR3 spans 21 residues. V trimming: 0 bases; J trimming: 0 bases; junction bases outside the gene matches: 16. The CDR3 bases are TGTGCTAGTGGTTTGGTACGGACCCAGTTACTAGCGGCAAGCTCCTACAATGAGCAGTTCTTC. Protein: CASGLVRTQLLAASSYNEQFF.

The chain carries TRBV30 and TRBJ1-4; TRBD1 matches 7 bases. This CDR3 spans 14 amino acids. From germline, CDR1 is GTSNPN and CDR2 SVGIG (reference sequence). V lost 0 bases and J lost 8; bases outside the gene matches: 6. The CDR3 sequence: CAWSVAPGGEKLFF. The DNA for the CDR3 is TGTGCCTGGAGTGTAGCCCCAGGGGGAGAAAAACTGTTTTTT.

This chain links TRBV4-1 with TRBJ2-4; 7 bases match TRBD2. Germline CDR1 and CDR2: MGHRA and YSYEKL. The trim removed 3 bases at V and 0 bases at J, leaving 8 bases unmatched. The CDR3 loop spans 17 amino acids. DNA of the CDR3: TGCGCCAGCAGCCACTTTCTAGCGGAGCTAGCCAAAAACATTCAGTACTTC. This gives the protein CASSHFLAELAKNIQYF.

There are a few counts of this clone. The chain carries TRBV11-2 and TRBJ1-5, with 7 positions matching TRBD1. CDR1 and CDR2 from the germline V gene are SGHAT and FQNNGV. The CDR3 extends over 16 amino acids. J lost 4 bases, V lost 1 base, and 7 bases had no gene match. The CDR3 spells CASSLGAGGLNQPQHF. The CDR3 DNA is TGTGCCAGCAGCTTAGGGGCAGGGGGATTGAATCAGCCCCAGCATTTT. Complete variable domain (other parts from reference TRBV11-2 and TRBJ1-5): EAGVAQSPRYKIIEKRQSVAFWCNPISGHATLYWYQQILGQGPKLLIQFQNNGVVDDSQLPKDRFSAERLKGVDSTLKIQPAKLEDSAVYLCASSLGAGGLNQPQHFGDGTRLSIL.

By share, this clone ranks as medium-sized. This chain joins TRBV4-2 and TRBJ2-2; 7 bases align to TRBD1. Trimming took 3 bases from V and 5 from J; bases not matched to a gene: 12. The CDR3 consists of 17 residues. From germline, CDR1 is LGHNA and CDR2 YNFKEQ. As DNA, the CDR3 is TGTGCCAGCAGCCACGAGGTATCACAGGGGACGACCGGGGAGCTGTTTTTT. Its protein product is CASSHEVSQGTTGELFF.

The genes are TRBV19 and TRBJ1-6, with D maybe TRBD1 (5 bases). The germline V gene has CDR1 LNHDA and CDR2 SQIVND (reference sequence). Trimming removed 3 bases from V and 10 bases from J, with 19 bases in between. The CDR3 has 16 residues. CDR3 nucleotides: TGTGCCAGTAGTATTTCGGTGGCAGGGTCTCGGTCACCCCTCCACTTT. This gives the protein CASSISVAGSRSPLHF.

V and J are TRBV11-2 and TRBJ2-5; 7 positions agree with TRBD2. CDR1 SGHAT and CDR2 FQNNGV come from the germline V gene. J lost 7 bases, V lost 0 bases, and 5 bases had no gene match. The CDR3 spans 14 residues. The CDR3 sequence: CASSLEAGMVTQYF. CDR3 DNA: TGTGCCAGCAGCTTAGAAGCGGGGATGGTGACCCAGTACTTC.

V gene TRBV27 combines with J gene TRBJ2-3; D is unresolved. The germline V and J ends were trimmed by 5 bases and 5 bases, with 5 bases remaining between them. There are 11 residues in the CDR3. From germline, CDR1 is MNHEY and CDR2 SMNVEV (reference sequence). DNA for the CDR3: TGTGCCAGCAGTCTTGGAGATACGCAGTATTTT. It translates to CASSLGDTQYF.

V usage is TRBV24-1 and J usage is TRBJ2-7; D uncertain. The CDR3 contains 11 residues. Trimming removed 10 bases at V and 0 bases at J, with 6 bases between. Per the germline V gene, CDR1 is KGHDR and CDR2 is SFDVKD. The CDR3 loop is CATGNSYEQYF. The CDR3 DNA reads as TGTGCCACTGGGAACTCCTACGAGCAGTACTTC.

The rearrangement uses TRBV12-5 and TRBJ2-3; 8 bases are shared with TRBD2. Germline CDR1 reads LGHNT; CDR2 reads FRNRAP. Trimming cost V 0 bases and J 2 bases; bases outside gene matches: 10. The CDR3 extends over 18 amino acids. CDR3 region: CASGLVITGRDFTDTQYF. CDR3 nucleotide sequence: TGTGCTAGTGGTTTGGTGATAACCGGGAGGGACTTCACAGATACGCAGTATTTT.

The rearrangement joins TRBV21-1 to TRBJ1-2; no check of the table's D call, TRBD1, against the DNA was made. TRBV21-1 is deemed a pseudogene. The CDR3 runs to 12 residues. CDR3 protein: CASTLGVYGYTF. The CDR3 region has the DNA TGTGCCAGCACCCTAGGGGTATATGGCTACACCTTC.

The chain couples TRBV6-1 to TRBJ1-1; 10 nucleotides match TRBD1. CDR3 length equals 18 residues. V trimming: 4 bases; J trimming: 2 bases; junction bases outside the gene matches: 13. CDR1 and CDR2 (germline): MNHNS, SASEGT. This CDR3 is CASSARDRGSTINTEAFF. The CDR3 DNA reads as TGTGCCAGCAGTGCGAGGGACAGGGGCTCAACGATTAACACTGAAGCTTTCTTT.

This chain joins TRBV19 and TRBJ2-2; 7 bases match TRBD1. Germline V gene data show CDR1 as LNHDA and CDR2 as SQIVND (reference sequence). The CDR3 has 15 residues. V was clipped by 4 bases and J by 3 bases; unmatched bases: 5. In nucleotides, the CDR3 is TGTGCCAGTAGTAAAGGGACAGATTACACCGGGGAGCTGTTTTTT. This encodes CASSKGTDYTGELFF.

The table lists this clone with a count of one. The DNA of the CDR3 is TGTGCCAGCCTCACAGACCAATTTACAGGGGAATATGGCTACACCTTC. It encodes CASLTDQFTGEYGYTF. This rearrangement joins TRBV2 to TRBJ1-2, with 7 bases aligning to TRBD1. The V gene end was trimmed by 8 bases and the J gene end by 5 bases; junction bases not matched to a gene: 17. The CDR3 totals 16 residues. The V gene's germline CDR1 is SNHLY and CDR2 FYNNEI.

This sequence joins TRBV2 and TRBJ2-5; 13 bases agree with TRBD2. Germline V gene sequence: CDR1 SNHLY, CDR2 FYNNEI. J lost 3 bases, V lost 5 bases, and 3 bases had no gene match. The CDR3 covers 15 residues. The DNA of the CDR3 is TGTGCCAGCAGTTCCGGGACTAGCGGGAAAGAGACCCAGTACTTC. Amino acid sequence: CASSSGTSGKETQYF. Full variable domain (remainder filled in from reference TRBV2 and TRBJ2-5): EPEVTQTPSHQVTQMGQEVILRCVPISNHLYFYWYRQILGQKVEFLVSFYNNEISEKSEIFDDQFSVERPDGSNFTLKIRSTKLEDSAMYFCASSSGTSGKETQYFGPGTRLLVL.

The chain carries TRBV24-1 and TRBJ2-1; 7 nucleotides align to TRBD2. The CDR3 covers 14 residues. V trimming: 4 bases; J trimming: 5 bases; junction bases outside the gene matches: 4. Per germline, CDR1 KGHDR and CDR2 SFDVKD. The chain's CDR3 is CATSDTGLHNEQFF. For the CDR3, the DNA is TGTGCCACCAGTGACACGGGACTACACAATGAGCAGTTCTTC.

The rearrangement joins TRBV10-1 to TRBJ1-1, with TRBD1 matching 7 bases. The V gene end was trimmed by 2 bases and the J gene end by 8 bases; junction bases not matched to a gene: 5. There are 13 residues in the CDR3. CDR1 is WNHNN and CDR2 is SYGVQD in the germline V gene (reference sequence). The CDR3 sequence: CASSETAQGEAFF. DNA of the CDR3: TGCGCCAGCAGTGAGACCGCACAGGGGGAAGCTTTCTTT.

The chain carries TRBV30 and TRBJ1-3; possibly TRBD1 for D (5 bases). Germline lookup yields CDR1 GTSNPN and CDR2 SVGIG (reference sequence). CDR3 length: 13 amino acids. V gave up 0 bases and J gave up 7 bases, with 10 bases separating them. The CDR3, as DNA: TGTGCCTGGAGTGTATTGAAGGGGAACACCATATATTTT. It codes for CAWSVLKGNTIYF.

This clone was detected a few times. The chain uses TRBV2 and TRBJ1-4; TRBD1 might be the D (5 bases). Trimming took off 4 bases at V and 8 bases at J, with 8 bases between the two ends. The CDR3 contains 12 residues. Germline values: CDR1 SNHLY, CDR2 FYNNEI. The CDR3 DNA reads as TGTGCCAGCAGTGGCAGGGAAGAAAAACTGTTTTTT. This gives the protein CASSGREEKLFF.

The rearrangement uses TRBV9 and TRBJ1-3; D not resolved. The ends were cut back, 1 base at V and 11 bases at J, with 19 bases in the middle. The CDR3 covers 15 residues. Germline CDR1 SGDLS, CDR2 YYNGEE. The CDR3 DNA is TGTGCCAGCAGCGTAACAGTTGGTACAGAGCGATCCATATATTTT. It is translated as CASSVTVGTERSIYF.

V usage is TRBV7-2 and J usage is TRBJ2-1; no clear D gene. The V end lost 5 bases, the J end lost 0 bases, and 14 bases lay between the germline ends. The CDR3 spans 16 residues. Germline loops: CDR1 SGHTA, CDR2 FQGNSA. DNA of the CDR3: TGTGCCAGCAGCCACAAACCTTGGGACTCCTACAATGAGCAGTTCTTC. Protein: CASSHKPWDSYNEQFF.

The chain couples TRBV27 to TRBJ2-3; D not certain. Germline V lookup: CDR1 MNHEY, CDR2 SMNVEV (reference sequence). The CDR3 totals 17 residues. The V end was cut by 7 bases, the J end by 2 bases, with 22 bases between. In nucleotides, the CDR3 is TGTGCCAGCACTTACCTTTCGTCCACAGCCCTCACAGATACGCAGTATTTT. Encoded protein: CASTYLSSTALTDTQYF.

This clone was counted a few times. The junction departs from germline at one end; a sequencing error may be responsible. Here the CDR3 DNA reads TGCAGTATTGTGGGGGGCGGCTTT. Encoded protein: CSIVGGGF. This chain links TRBV29-1 with TRBJ1-1; D may be TRBD1 (6 bases). This CDR3 comprises 8 residues. From germline, CDR1 is SQVTM and CDR2 ANQGSEA.

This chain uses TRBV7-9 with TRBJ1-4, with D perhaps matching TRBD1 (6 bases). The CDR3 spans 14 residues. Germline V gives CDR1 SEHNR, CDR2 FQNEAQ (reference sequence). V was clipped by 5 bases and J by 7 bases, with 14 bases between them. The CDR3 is CASSTGQPGEKLFF. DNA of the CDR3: TGTGCCAGCAGCACTGGACAGCCTGGTGAAAAACTGTTTTTT.

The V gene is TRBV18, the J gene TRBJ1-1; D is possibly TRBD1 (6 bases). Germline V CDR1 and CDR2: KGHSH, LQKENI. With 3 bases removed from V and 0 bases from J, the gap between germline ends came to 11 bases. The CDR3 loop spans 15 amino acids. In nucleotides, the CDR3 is TGTGCCAGCTCACCGGCAGGGGCGATGAACACTGAAGCTTTCTTT. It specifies CASSPAGAMNTEAFF.

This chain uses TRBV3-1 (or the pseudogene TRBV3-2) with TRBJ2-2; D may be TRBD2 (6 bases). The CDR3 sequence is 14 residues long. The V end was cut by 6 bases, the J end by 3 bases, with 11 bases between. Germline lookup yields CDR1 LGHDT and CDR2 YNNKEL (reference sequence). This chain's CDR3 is CASRAGLYTGELFF. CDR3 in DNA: TGTGCCAGCAGGGCGGGGCTCTACACCGGGGAGCTGTTTTTT.